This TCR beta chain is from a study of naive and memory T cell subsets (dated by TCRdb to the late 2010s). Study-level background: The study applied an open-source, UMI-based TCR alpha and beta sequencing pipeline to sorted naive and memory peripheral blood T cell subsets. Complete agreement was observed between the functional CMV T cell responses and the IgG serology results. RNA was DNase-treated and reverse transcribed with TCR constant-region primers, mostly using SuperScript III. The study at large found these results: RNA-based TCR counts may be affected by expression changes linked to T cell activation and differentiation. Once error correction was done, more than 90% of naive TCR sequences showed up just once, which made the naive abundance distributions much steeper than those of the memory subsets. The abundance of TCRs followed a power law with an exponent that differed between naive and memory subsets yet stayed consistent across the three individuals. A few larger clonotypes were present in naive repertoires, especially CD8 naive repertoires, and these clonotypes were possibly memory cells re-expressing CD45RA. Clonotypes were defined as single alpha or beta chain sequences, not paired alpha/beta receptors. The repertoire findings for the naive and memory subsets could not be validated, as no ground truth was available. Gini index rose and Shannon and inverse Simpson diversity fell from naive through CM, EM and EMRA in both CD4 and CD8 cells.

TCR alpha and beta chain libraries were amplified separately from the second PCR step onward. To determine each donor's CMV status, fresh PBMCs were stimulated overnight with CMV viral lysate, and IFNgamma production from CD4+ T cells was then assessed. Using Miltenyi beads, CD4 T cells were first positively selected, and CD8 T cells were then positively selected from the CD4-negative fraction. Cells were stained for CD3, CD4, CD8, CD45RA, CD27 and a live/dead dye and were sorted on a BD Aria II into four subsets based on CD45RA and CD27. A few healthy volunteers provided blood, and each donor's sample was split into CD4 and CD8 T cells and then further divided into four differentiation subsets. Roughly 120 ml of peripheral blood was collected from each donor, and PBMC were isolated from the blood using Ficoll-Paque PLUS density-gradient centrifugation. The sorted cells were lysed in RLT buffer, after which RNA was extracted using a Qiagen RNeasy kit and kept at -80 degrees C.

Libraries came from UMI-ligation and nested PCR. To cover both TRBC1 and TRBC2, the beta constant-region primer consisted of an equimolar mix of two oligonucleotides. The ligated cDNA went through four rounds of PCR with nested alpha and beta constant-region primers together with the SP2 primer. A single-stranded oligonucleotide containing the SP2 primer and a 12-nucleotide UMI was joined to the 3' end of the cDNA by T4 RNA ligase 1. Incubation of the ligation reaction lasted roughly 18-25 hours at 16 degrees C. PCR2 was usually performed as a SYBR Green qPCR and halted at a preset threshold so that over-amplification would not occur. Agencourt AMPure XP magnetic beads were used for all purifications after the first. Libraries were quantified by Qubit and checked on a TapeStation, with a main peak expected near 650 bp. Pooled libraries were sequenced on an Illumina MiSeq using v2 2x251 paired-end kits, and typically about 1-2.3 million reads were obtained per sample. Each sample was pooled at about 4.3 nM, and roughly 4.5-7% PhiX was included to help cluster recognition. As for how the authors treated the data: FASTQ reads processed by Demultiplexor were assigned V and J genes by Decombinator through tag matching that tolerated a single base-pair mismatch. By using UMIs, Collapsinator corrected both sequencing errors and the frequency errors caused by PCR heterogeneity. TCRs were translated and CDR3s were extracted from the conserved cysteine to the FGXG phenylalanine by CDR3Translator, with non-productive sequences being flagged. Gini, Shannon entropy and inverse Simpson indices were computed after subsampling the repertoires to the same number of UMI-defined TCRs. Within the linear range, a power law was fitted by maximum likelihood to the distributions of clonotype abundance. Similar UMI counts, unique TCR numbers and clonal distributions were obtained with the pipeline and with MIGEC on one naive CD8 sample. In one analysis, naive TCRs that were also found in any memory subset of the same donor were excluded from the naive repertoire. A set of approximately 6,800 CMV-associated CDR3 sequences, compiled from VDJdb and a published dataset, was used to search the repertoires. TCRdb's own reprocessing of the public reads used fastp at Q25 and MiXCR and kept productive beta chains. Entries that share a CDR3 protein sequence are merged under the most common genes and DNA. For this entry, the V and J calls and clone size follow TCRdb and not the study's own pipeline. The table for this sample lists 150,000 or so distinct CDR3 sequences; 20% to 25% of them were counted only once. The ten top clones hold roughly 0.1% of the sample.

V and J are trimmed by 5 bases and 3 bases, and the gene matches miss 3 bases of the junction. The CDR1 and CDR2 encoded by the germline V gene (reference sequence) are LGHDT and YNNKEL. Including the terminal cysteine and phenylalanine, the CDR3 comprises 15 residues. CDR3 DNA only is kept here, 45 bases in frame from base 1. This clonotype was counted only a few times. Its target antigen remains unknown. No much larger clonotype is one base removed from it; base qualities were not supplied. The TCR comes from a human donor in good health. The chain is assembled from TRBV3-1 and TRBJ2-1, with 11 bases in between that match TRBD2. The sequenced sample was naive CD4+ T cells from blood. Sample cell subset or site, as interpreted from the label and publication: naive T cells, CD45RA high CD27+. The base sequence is TGTGCCAGCAGCTATCTAGCGGGAGGCTACAATGAGCAGTTCTTC. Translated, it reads CASSYLAGGYNEQFF.